Listed below are T cell receptor beta chains from one sample, sequenced in a study of blood T cell repertoires in COVID-19. Repertoires were generated with immunoSEQ multiplex PCR, while TCRdb's copy carries only in-frame clones and drops some. The sample yields roughly 39,000 clones, about 82% seen once. The material sequenced was peripheral blood. Receptors were obtained from a human donor in a cohort sampled during active COVID-19. Both conserved end residues are part of each CDR3. The D gene is left open where the match is weak. Clone size appears in some rows only: once, few, many, or a class for an expanded clone.

few,TRBJ1-2,TRBV28,TRBD1,TGTGCCAGCAGCCCACTACAGGGGTTGGGGGGCTACACCTTC,CASSPLQGLGGYTF
-,TRBJ2-7,TRBV13,TRBD1,TGTGCCAGCAGCTTACGGCGAGTAAACACAGGGGTACTGAGATCCTACGAGCAGTACTTC,CASSLRRVNTGVLRSYEQYF
-,TRBJ1-1,TRBV6-5,-,TGTGCCAGCAGTTACTTACAGGGGAACACTGAAGCTTTCTTT,CASSYLQGNTEAFF
-,TRBJ1-1,TRBV5-1,-,TGCGCCACGAGGGCACTGCTGAACACTGAAGCTTTCTTT,CATRALLNTEAFF
-,TRBJ1-4,TRBV5-1,-,TGCGCCAGCAGCGGAAACAGTAATGAAAAACTGTTTTTT,CASSGNSNEKLFF
-,TRBJ1-1,TRBV19,-,TGTGCCAGTAGTATAGGTTTTGGGGGCTCTACAGGCACTGAAGCTTTCTTT,CASSIGFGGSTGTEAFF
-,TRBJ2-2,TRBV7-9,-,TGTGCCAGCAGCTTAGGACAGAACAGGGAGCTGTTTTTT,CASSLGQNRELFF
-,TRBJ1-4,TRBV5-1,-,TGCGCCAGCAGTTACAGGGAGTTAAATGAAAAACTGTTTTTT,CASSYRELNEKLFF
-,TRBJ1-2,TRBV6-5,TRBD1,TGTGCCAGCAGCACGACAGGGAATAGTGGCTACACCTTC,CASSTTGNSGYTF
-,TRBJ1-4,TRBV6-6,-,TGTGCCAGCAGACAACAGGACCCCCAGATCAAACTGTTTTTT,CASRQQDPQIKLFF
-,TRBJ2-3,TRBV12-5,-,TGTGCTAGTGGTTTGGCAGGGGGGGATACGCAGTATTTT,CASGLAGGDTQYF
-,TRBJ1-2,TRBV27,-,TGTGCCAGCAGCCCGGACAAGTCTATGGGCGGCTACACCTTC,CASSPDKSMGGYTF
few,TRBJ1-2,TRBV19,-,TGTGCCAGTAGTGGGGGCGAGTATGGCTACACCTTC,CASSGGEYGYTF
-,TRBJ2-3,TRBV7-2,-,TGTGCCAGCAGCTTAGGGGCCCGATACACAGATACGCAGTATTTT,CASSLGARYTDTQYF
few,TRBJ2-7,TRBV5-1,-,TGCGCCAGCAGCTTGTCGCCGGGACACTACGAGCAGTACTTC,CASSLSPGHYEQYF
once,TRBJ1-1,TRBV6-5,-,TGTGCCAGTACCCCGCCGGGGAAGATGAACACTGAAGCTTTCTTT,CASTPPGKMNTEAFF
-,TRBJ1-2,TRBV2,-,TGTGCCACCAGTGGGGGGCTGCGCTATGGCTACACCTTC,CATSGGLRYGYTF